This TCR beta chain was obtained from a study of shared T cell receptors in the human thymus. The repertoire was sequenced with immunoSEQ multiplex PCR; TCRdb's copy has only in-frame clones and lacks some. Here the sample spans roughly 700,000 clones, roughly 88% being singletons. The CDR3 totals 13 residues. The germline V gene encodes CDR1 MNHNS and CDR2 SASEGT. Trimming left V 10 bases short and J 7 bases short, with 20 bases between. These same data were also listed under a study on human thymus T cells. That work adds: Resected material from corrective heart surgery provided the thymus tissue analysed. Within thymic and blood repertoires, V and J gene usage appeared to be biased. The related literature has documented a marked overlap of thymic repertoires among unrelated individuals.

The chain recombines TRBV6-1 with TRBJ2-7; D possibly corresponds to TRBD2 (5 bases). Sequencing used thymocytes. The receptor was isolated from a boy under three years old with a congenital heart defect. This CDR3 is CAISTMGSGEQYF. Written as DNA, the CDR3 is TGTGCCATCTCGACGATGGGTTCGGGAGAGCAGTACTTC.